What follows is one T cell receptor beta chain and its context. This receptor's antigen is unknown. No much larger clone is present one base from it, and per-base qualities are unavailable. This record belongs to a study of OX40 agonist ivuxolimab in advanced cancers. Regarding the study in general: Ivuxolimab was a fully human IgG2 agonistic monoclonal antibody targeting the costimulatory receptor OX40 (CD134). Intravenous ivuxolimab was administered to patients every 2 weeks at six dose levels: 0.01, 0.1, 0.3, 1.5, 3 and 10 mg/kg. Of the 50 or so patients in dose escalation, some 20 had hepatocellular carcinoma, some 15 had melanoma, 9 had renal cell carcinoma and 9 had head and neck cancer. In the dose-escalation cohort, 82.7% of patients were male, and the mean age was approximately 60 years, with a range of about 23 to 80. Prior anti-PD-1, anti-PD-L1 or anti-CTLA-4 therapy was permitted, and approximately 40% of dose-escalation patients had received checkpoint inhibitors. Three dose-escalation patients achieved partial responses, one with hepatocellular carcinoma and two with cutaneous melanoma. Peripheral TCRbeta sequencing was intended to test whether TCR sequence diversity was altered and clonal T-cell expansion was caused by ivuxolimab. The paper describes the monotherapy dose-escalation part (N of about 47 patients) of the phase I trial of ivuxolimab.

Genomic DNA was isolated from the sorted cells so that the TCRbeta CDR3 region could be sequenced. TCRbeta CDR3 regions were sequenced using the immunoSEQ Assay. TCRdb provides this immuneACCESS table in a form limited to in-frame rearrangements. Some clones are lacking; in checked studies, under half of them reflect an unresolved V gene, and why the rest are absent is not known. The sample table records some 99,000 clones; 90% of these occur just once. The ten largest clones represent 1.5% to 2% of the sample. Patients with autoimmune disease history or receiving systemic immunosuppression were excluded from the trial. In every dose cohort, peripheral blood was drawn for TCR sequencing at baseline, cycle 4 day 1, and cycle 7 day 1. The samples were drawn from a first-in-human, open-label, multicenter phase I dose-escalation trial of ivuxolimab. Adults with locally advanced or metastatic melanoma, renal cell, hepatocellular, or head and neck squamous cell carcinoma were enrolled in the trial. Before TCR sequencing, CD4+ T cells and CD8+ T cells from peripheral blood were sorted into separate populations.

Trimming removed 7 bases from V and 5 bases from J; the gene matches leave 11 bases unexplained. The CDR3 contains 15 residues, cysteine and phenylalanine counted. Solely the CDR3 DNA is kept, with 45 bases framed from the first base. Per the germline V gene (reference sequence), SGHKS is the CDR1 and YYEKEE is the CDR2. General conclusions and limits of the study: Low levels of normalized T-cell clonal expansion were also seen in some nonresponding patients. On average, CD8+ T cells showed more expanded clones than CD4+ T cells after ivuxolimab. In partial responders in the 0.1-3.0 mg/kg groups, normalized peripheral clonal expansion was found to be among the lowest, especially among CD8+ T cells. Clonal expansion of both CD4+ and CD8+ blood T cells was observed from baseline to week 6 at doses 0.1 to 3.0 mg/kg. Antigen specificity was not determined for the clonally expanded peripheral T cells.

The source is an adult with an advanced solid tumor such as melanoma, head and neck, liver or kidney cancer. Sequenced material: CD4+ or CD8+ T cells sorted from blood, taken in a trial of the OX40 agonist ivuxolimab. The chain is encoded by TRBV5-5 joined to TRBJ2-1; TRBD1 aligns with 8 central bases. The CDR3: CASDLRQGTHNEQFF. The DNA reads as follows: TGTGCCAGCGACCTTCGACAGGGGACCCACAATGAGCAGTTCTTC.